The rows below give T cell receptor beta chains drawn from one sample of a study of T cell repertoires in cytomegalovirus infection. The antigens these receptors bind are not known. TCRdb passed the reads through MiXCR, listing each CDR3 protein once. The sample holds fewer than 1,000,000 distinct CDR3 sequences, roughly 31% seen once. The sample was cultured CD8+ T cells from PBMCs, taken from culture after CMV antigen stimulation. Source of these receptors: a human donor in good health (CMV status not recorded). Some clones in this sample may be carry-over from other donors' samples. Both conserved end residues are part of each CDR3. The order of the fields is clone size, V gene, J gene, D gene, CDR3 protein, CDR3 DNA. The D gene is left open where the match is weak. Only part of the rows carry a size: once, few, many, or a class if the clone is expanded.

-	TRBV2	TRBJ2-1	-	CASRTRGGGDYNEQFF	TGTGCCAGCAGGACCAGAGGAGGGGGGGACTACAATGAGCAGTTCTTC
few	TRBV6-1	TRBJ1-1	-	CASSWGSQGNTEAFF	TGTGCCAGCAGTTGGGGATCACAGGGGAACACTGAAGCTTTCTTT
many	TRBV6-6	TRBJ1-1	-	CASSYGDTEAFF	TGTGCCAGCAGTTACGGAGACACTGAAGCTTTCTTT
few	TRBV12-5	TRBJ2-3	-	CASGFHPFRDGSTDTQYF	TGTGCTAGTGGTTTCCATCCTTTCCGGGACGGTAGCACAGATACGCAGTATTTT
-	TRBV7-6	TRBJ2-1	TRBD1	CASSRTGNPYNEQFF	TGTGCCAGCAGTCGGACAGGGAATCCCTACAATGAGCAGTTCTTC
many	TRBV7-8	TRBJ1-2	-	CASSLAGIINYGYTF	TGTGCCAGCAGCTTAGCGGGCATTATTAACTATGGCTACACCTTC
-	TRBV27	TRBJ1-4	-	CASSYNPQADLFF	TGTGCCAGCAGCTACAATCCCCAGGCGGATCTGTTTTTT
-	TRBV4-1	TRBJ2-1	-	CASSQVVEYNEQFF	TGTGCCAGCAGCCAAGTTGTAGAGTACAATGAGCAGTTCTTC
few	TRBV5-6	TRBJ1-1	-	CASSLGLEKNF	TGTGCCAGCAGCTTAGGATTAGAGAAAAATTTT
many	TRBV7-2	TRBJ1-2	-	CASSLGGPNGYTF	TGTGCCAGCAGCTTAGGGGGACCGAACGGCTACACCTTC
-	TRBV7-9	TRBJ2-2	TRBD1	CASSFLQGDTGELFF	TGTGCCAGCAGCTTCCTACAGGGGGACACCGGGGAGCTGTTTTTT
many	TRBV7-9	TRBJ1-4	-	CASAKGQVYEKLFF	TGTGCCAGCGCCAAGGGACAAGTCTATGAAAAACTGTTTTTT
-	TRBV6-1	TRBJ2-7	TRBD2	CASRSFSGGSYEQYF	TGTGCCAGCAGATCCTTTAGCGGGGGGTCCTACGAGCAGTACTTC
many	TRBV7-6	TRBJ2-3	-	CASSSQGNRRADTQYF	TGTGCCAGCAGTTCTCAGGGGAACCGACGGGCAGATACGCAGTATTTT
-	TRBV2	TRBJ2-3	TRBD2	CASSVPLLAGASTDTQYF	TGTGCCAGCAGTGTTCCCCTACTAGCGGGGGCCTCCACAGATACGCAGTATTTT
many	TRBV7-8	TRBJ2-1	-	CASSLSAGENEQFF	TGTGCCAGCAGCTTGTCAGCGGGTGAGAATGAGCAGTTCTTC
-	TRBV27	TRBJ2-1	-	CASVEGGLGYNEQFF	TGTGCCAGCGTCGAGGGGGGTTTGGGCTACAATGAGCAGTTCTTC
few	TRBV6-5	TRBJ2-7	-	CASSTSPGVQYEQYF	-
-	TRBV2	TRBJ2-7	TRBD1	CASRDRGLYEQYF	TGTGCCAGCAGGGACAGGGGCCTCTACGAGCAGTACTTC
few	TRBV7-9	TRBJ2-1	TRBD2	CASQGSGGYEQFF	TGTGCCAGCCAGGGCAGCGGGGGTTATGAGCAGTTCTTC
-	TRBV2	TRBJ2-6	-	CASPSWKGGQNVLTF	TGTGCCAGCCCGTCTTGGAAGGGAGGACAGAACGTCCTGACTTTC
-	TRBV4-1	TRBJ1-6	-	CASSPNLGLGSPLHF	TGTGCCAGCAGCCCCAATCTGGGGCTCGGTTCACCCCTCCACTTT
many	TRBV6-1	TRBJ1-1	-	CASRLRDLPNTEAFF	TGTGCCAGCAGACTCAGGGACCTCCCGAACACTGAAGCTTTCTTT
many	TRBV12-3/TRBV12-4	TRBJ2-3	TRBD2	CASSPQGAGGPGDTQYF	TGTGCCAGCAGTCCCCAAGGTGCGGGGGGGCCAGGAGATACGCAGTATTTT
-	TRBV6-2/TRBV6-3	TRBJ1-2	-	CASSYSTTDRTHLYGYTF	TGTGCCAGCAGTTACTCGACCACGGACAGAACCCATCTCTATGGCTACACCTTC
few	TRBV6-5	TRBJ2-5	TRBD2	CASSKIILAGQETQYF	TGTGCCAGCAGTAAAATCATACTAGCGGGGCAAGAGACCCAGTACTTC
-	TRBV6-5	TRBJ2-7	TRBD1	CATGTGGSWEQYF	TGTGCCACTGGGACAGGGGGTTCCTGGGAGCAGTACTTC
-	TRBV4-1	TRBJ1-1	-	CASSQPSADSEAFF	TGCGCCAGCAGCCAGCCATCTGCGGACTCTGAAGCTTTCTTT
few	TRBV27	TRBJ1-5	-	CASSLDSFSNQPQHF	TGTGCCAGCAGTTTAGACAGCTTTAGCAATCAGCCCCAGCATTTT
-	TRBV6-6	TRBJ2-3	TRBD2	CASSYPGTSVDTQYF	TGTGCCAGCAGTTACCCCGGGACTAGCGTAGATACGCAGTATTTT
few	TRBV7-3	TRBJ2-3	TRBD2	CASSPTVAGSTDTQYF	TGTGCCAGCAGCCCAACCGTAGCGGGGAGCACAGATACGCAGTATTTT
-	TRBV4-3	TRBJ2-1	TRBD2	CACSPAAGVFGEQFF	TGCGCCTGCAGCCCTGCAGCGGGGGTTTTTGGGGAGCAGTTCTTC
few	TRBV27	TRBJ1-2	-	CASIIEIGYTF	TGTGCCAGCATTATAGAGATCGGCTACACCTTC
many	TRBV7-8	TRBJ1-1	-	CASSLAFLRLGKRDTEAFF	TGTGCCAGCAGCTTAGCGTTTTTGCGTCTCGGAAAACGGGACACTGAAGCTTTCTTT
many	TRBV7-2	TRBJ2-1	TRBD1	CASSLERSPRTGNRINEQFF	TGTGCCAGCAGCTTAGAGAGGAGCCCGAGGACAGGGAATAGGATCAATGAGCAGTTCTTC
-	TRBV27	TRBJ1-4	-	CASRKRRNEKLFF	TGTGCCAGCAGGAAACGACGGAATGAAAAACTGTTTTTT
once	TRBV6-4	TRBJ2-1	-	CASSPFGTPKIHHNEQFF	TGTGCCAGCAGTCCCTTCGGGACGCCAAAAATACACCACAATGAGCAGTTCTTC
-	TRBV2	TRBJ1-5	TRBD1	CASSEARGTGWENQPQHF	TGTGCCAGCAGTGAAGCGAGAGGGACAGGCTGGGAAAATCAGCCCCAGCATTTT
-	TRBV7-9	TRBJ1-3	-	CASSIPGPSGNTIYF	TGTGCCAGCAGCATCCCGGGGCCCTCTGGAAACACCATATATTTT
few	TRBV27	TRBJ1-4	TRBD1	CASSVGQGTANEKLFF	TGTGCCAGCAGTGTAGGACAGGGCACGGCTAATGAAAAACTGTTTTTT
few	TRBV6-4	TRBJ1-1	-	CASSASINMNTEAFF	TGTGCCAGCAGTGCATCGATAAACATGAACACTGAAGCTTTCTTT
many	TRBV7-3	TRBJ2-1	TRBD2	CASSDLAGGFNEQFF	TGTGCCAGCAGCGACCTAGCGGGGGGATTTAATGAGCAGTTCTTC
few	TRBV6-1	TRBJ2-3	TRBD2	CASLGLAGGTDTQYF	TGTGCCAGCCTCGGACTAGCGGGGGGCACAGATACGCAGTATTTT
few	TRBV5-1	TRBJ2-7	-	CASSPGPAGDYEQYF	TGCGCCAGCAGTCCGGGGCCGGCAGGCGATTACGAGCAGTACTTC
-	TRBV19	TRBJ2-1	-	CASSIVPSESNEQFF	TGTGCCAGTAGTATAGTACCTAGCGAAAGCAATGAGCAGTTCTTC
few	TRBV5-6	TRBJ2-1	-	CASSFPFSGVNEQFF	TGTGCCAGCAGCTTCCCATTCTCAGGGGTCAATGAGCAGTTCTTC
few	TRBV14	TRBJ2-1	-	CASSGSVRYNEQFF	TGTGCCAGCAGCGGTAGCGTGCGTTACAATGAGCAGTTCTTC
-	TRBV6-1	TRBJ2-7	TRBD2	CASMASGPYEQYF	TGTGCCAGCATGGCTAGCGGTCCCTACGAGCAGTACTTC
-	TRBV9	TRBJ2-2	-	CASSAPRQGGRGTGELFF	TGTGCCAGCAGCGCCCCTCGTCAAGGGGGGCGAGGAACCGGGGAGCTGTTTTTT
-	TRBV2	TRBJ1-1	TRBD1	CASSESGTGVKDTDAFF	TGTGCCAGCAGTGAGAGTGGGACAGGGGTAAAGGACACTGATGCTTTCTTT
few	TRBV19	TRBJ1-5	TRBD1	CASSIRDRLNVQPQHF	TGTGCCAGTAGTATCCGGGACAGGCTCAATGTACAGCCCCAGCATTTT
-	TRBV19	TRBJ1-5	-	CASSIGFTQPQHF	TGTGCCAGTAGTATAGGGTTTACGCAGCCCCAGCATTTT